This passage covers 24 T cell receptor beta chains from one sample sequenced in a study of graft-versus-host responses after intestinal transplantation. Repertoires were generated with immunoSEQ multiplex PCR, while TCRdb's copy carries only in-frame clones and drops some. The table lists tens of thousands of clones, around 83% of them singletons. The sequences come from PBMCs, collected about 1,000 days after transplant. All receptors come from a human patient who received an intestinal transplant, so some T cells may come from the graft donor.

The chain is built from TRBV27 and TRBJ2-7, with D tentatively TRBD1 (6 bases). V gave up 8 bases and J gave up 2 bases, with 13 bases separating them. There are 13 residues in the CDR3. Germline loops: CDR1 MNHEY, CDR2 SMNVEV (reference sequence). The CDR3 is CASGYTGTYEQYF. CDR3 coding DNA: TGTGCCAGCGGGTATACAGGGACCTACGAGCAGTACTTC.

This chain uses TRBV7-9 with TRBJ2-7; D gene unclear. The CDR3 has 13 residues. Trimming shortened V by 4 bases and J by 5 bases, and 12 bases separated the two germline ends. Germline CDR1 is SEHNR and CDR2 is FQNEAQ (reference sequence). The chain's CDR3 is CASSSRLSHEQYF. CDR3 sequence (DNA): TGTGCCAGCAGCTCCCGATTGAGCCACGAGCAGTACTTC.

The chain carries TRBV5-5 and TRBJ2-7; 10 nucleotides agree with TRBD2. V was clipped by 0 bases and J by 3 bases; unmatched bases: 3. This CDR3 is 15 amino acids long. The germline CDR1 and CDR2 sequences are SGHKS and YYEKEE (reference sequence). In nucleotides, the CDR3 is TGTGCCAGCAGCTTGGTGGTAGCGGGAGGCTACGAGCAGTACTTC. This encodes CASSLVVAGGYEQYF.

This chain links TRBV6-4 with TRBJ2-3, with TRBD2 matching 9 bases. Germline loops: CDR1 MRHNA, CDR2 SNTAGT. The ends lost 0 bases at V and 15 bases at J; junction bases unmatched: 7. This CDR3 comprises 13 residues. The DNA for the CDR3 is TGTGCCAGCAGTGACTCGGCTAGCGGGGTCTCTTATTTT. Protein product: CASSDSASGVSYF.

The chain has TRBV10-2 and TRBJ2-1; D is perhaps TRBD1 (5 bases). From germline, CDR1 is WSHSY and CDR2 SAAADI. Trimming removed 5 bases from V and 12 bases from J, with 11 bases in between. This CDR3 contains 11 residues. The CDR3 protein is CASSPDRLQFF. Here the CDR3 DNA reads TGCGCCAGCAGTCCAGACAGACTGCAGTTCTTC.

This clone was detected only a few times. CDR3 region: CASSSSRHGSEQFF. In nucleotides, the CDR3 is TGTGCCAGCAGTTCAAGCCGTCACGGCAGTGAGCAGTTCTTC. The rearrangement joins TRBV28 to TRBJ2-1; D uncertain. The CDR3 covers 14 residues. Germline V gives CDR1 MDHEN, CDR2 SYDVKM. With 4 bases removed from V and 9 bases from J, the gap between germline ends came to 16 bases.

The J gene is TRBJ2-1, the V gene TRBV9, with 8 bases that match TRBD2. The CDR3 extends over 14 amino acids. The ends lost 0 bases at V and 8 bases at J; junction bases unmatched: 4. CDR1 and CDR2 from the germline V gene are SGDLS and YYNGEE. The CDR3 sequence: CASSVGLAGYEQFF. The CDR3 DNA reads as TGTGCCAGCAGCGTAGGGTTAGCGGGATATGAGCAGTTCTTC.

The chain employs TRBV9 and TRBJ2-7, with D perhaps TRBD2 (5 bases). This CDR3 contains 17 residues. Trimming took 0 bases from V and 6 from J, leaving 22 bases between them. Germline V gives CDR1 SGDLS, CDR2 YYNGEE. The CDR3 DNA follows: TGTGCCAGCAGCGTAGACCCCCAAGAGGGAATAAAGGGCGAGCAGTACTTC. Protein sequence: CASSVDPQEGIKGEQYF. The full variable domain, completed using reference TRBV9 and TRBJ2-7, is DSGVTQTPKHLITATGQRVTLRCSPRSGDLSVYWYQQSLDQGLQFLIQYYNGEERAKGNILERFSAQQFPDLHSELNLSSLELGDSALYFCASSVDPQEGIKGEQYFGPGTRLTVT.

The CDR3 loop is CASSLVDSERATGELFF. CDR3 nucleotide sequence: TGTGCCAGCAGCTTAGTGGACAGCGAGAGGGCCACCGGGGAGCTGTTTTTT. The chain couples TRBV7-2 to TRBJ2-2; D perhaps matches TRBD1 (6 bases). V was pared by 1 base and J by 4 bases, with 16 bases between. The CDR3 loop spans 17 amino acids. Germline CDR1 and CDR2: SGHTA and FQGNSA.

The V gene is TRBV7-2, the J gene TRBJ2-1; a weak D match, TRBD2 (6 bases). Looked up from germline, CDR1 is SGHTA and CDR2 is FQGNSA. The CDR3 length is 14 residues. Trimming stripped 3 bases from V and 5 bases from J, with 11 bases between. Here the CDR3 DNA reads TGTGCCAGCAGCTTTAGGACTACCAACAATGAGCAGTTCTTC. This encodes CASSFRTTNNEQFF.

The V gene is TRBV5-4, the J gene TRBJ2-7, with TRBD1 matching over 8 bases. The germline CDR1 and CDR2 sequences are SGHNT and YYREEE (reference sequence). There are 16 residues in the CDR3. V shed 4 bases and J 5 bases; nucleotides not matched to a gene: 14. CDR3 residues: CASSPSAAGGKDEQYF. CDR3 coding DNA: TGTGCCAGCAGCCCGAGCGCGGCAGGGGGCAAAGACGAGCAGTACTTC.

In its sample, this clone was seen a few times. The CDR3 region has the DNA TGCGCCAGCAGCCAAGAGATGGGACGCCTGAATCAGCCCCAGCATTTT. This encodes CASSQEMGRLNQPQHF. This chain connects TRBV4-1 to TRBJ1-5; perhaps TRBD1 as D (5 bases). CDR1 is MGHRA and CDR2 is YSYEKL in the germline V gene. V was clipped by 0 bases and J by 4 bases, with 13 bases between them. The CDR3 has 16 residues.

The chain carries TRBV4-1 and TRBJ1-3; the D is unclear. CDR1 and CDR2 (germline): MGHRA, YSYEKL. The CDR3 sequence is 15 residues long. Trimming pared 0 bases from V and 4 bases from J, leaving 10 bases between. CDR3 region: CASSQDWLRGNTIYF. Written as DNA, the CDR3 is TGCGCCAGCAGCCAAGATTGGCTGAGGGGAAACACCATATATTTT.

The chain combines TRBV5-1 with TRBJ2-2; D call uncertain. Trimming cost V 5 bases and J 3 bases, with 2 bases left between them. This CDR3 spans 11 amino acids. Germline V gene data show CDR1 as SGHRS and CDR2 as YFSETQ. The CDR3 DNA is TGCGCCAGCAGGTACACCGGGGAGCTGTTTTTT. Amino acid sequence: CASRYTGELFF.

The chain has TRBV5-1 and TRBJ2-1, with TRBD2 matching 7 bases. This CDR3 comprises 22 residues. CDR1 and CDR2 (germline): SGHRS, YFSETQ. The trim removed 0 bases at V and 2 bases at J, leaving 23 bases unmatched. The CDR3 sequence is CASSLEFGGGRAVKKPYNEQFF. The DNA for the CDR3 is TGCGCCAGCAGCTTGGAGTTCGGGGGAGGGAGGGCGGTAAAGAAACCCTACAATGAGCAGTTCTTC.

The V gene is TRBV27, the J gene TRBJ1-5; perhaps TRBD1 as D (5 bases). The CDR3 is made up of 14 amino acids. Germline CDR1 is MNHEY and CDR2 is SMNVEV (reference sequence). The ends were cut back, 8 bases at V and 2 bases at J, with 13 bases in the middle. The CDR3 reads CASRVGGGNQPQHF. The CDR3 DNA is TGTGCCAGCCGTGTGGGGGGGGGCAATCAGCCCCAGCATTTT.

Here the CDR3 DNA reads TGTGCCAGCAGGCCGAATACAGGGGTTGGCTACACCTTC. Residues: CASRPNTGVGYTF. The chain links TRBV6-1 to TRBJ1-2, with 7 nucleotides matching TRBD1. The V gene end was trimmed by 6 bases and the J gene end by 7 bases; junction bases not matched to a gene: 8. The CDR3 covers 13 residues. Germline V CDR1 and CDR2: MNHNS, SASEGT.

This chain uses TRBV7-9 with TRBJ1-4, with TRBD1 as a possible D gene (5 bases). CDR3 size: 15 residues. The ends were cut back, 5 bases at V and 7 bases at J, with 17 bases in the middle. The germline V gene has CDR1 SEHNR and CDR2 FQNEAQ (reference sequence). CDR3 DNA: TGTGCCAGCAGCCAAGAAGCCTCGGGACCTGAAAAACTGTTTTTT. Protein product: CASSQEASGPEKLFF.

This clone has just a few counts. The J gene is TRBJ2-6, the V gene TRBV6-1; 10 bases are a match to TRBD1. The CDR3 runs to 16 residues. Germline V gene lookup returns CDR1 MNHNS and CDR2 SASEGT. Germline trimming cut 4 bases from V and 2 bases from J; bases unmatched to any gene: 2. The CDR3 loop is CASSGQGATGANVLTF. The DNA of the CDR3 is TGTGCCAGCAGTGGACAGGGGGCAACTGGGGCCAACGTCCTGACTTTC.

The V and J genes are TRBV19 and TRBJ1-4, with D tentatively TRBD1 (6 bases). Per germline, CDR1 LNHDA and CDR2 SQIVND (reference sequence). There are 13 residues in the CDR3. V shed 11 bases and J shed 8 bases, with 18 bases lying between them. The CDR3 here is CAAGGSGKEKLFF. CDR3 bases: TGTGCCGCTGGGGGCAGTGGGAAAGAAAAACTGTTTTTT.

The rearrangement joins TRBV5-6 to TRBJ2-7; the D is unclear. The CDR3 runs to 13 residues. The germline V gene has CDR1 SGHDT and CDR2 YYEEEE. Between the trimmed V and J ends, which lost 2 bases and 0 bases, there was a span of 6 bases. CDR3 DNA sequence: TGTGCCAGCAGCTTTGGAGACTCCTACGAGCAGTACTTC. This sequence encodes CASSFGDSYEQYF.

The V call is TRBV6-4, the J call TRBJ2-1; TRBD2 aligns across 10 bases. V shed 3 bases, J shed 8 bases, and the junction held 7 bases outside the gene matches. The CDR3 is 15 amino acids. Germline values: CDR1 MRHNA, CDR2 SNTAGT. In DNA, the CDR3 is TGTGCCAGCAGTGATCAGCGGGGGGGCATCGATGAGCAGTTCTTC. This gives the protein CASSDQRGGIDEQFF.

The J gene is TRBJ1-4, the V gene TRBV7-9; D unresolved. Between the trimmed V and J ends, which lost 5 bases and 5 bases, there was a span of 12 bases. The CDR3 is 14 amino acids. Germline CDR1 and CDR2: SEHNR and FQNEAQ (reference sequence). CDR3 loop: CASSHGIQNEKLFF. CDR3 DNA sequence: TGTGCCAGCAGCCACGGGATACAGAATGAAAAACTGTTTTTT.

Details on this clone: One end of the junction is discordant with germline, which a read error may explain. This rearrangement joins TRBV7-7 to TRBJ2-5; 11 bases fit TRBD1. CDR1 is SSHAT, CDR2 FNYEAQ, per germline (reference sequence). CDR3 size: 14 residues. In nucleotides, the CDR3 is TGTGCTAGCAGCTCCGGGACAGGGGGGGAGACCCAGTACTTC. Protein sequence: CASSSGTGGETQYF. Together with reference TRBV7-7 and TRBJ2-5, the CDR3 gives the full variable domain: GAGVSQSPRYKVTKRGQDVTLRCDPISSHATLYWYQQALGQGPEFLTYFNYEAQPDKSGLPSDRFSAERPEGSISTLTIQRTEQRDSAMYRCASSSGTGGETQYFGPGTRLLVL.